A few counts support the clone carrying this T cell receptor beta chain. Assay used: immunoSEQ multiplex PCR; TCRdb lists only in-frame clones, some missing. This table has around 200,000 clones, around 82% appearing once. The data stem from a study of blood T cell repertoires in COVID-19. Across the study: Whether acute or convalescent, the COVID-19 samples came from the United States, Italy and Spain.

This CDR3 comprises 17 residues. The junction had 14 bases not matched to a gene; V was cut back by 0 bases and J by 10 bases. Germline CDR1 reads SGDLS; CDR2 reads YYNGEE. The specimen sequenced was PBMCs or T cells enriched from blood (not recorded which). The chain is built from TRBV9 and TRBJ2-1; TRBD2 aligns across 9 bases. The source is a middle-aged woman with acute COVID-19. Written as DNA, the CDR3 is TGTGCCAGCAGCGTAGCATCCTCCAAGGCAGCGGGAGGAGAGCAGTTCTTC. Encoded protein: CASSVASSKAAGGEQFF.